The rows below give T cell receptor beta chains drawn from one sample of a study of blood T cell repertoires in COVID-19. Method: immunoSEQ multiplex PCR; TCRdb's copy keeps in-frame clones and lacks some. Of about 130,000 clones listed, about 89% are singletons. The specimen was peripheral blood. These receptors all come from a woman aged 70 to 79 with COVID-19, enrolled during active disease. The CDR3 runs from the conserved cysteine through the conserved F or W. The D gene is left open where the match is weak. Rows give clone size only sometimes, using once, few, many, or a class for an expanded clone.

d_call	clone_size	j_call	v_call	cdr3_nt	cdr3_aa
NA	NA	TRBJ2-1	TRBV14	TGTGCCAGCAGCCAATTTGGTTGGACAGAGACTTACAATGAGCAGTTCTTC	CASSQFGWTETYNEQFF
TRBD2	NA	TRBJ2-3	TRBV15	TGTGCCACCAGCAGTTTGCGACTAGCGGGGGGAACAGATACGCAGTATTTT	CATSSLRLAGGTDTQYF
TRBD2	NA	TRBJ2-3	TRBV3-1/TRBV3-2	TGTGCCAGCAGCCAAGTCCTAGCGGGACGCACAGATACGCAGTATTTT	CASSQVLAGRTDTQYF
TRBD1	NA	TRBJ1-5	TRBV7-2	TGTGCCAGTCTTACCGGGACAGGTGGTCAGCCCCAGCATTTT	CASLTGTGGQPQHF
TRBD1	NA	TRBJ2-7	TRBV6-6	TGTGCCAGCACCTCAGGGGGTTACGAGCAGTACTTC	CASTSGGYEQYF
TRBD1	NA	TRBJ1-6	TRBV6-5	TGTGCCAGCAGTTCAACCGGGACAGCCAATAATTCACCCCTCCACTTT	CASSSTGTANNSPLHF
TRBD2	once	TRBJ2-3	TRBV28	TGTGCCAGCAGTCGTAGCGGGGGGGCAGATACGCAGTATTTT	CASSRSGGADTQYF
NA	NA	TRBJ2-2	TRBV21-1	TGTGCCAGCAGCGTACCTTCACGGGGAGGGCGCGGGGCCGGGGAGCTGTTTTTT	CASSVPSRGGRGAGELFF
NA	NA	TRBJ2-3	TRBV2	TGTGCCAGCAGTGAGGCCGAGGGCACAGATACGCAGTATTTT	CASSEAEGTDTQYF
NA	NA	TRBJ1-1	TRBV19	TGTGCCAGTAGTAGTCTTCTTCAGCAGGGGACTGAAGCTTTCTTT	CASSSLLQQGTEAFF
TRBD1	NA	TRBJ1-1	TRBV6-6	TGTGCCAGCAGTTCGCCAGGGGGGAACACTGAAGCTTTCTTT	CASSSPGGNTEAFF
TRBD2	NA	TRBJ2-1	TRBV19	TGTGCCAGTGGCGGTAGCGGGGGGCCCACCCCGGGCAATGAGCAGTTCTTC	CASGGSGGPTPGNEQFF
TRBD1	NA	TRBJ1-5	TRBV5-6	TGTGCCAGCACCGACAGGGTTCAGCCCCAGCATTTT	CASTDRVQPQHF
TRBD2	NA	TRBJ2-3	TRBV6-6	TGTGCCAGCAGTCCCGCGGGACTAGCGGGGGGGCAGACAGATACGCAGTATTTT	CASSPAGLAGGQTDTQYF
NA	NA	TRBJ2-7	TRBV7-2	TGTGCCAGCAGCTTGGGACTTTCGATCTCCTACGAGCAGTACTTC	CASSLGLSISYEQYF
NA	NA	TRBJ1-4	TRBV7-9	TGTGCCAGCAGCCCATCCCAGGGATCCAGAAAACTGTTTTTT	CASSPSQGSRKLFF
TRBD1	NA	TRBJ1-6	TRBV19	TGTGCCAGTAGTAGAACCCGCGGGGGACAGGGGGCGGTTAATTCACCCCTCCACTTT	CASSRTRGGQGAVNSPLHF
TRBD1	NA	TRBJ1-1	TRBV24-1	TGTGCCACCAGTGATGGGACAGGGAGAAGCACTGAAGCTTTCTTT	CATSDGTGRSTEAFF
TRBD2	NA	TRBJ2-1	TRBV2	TGTGCCAGCAAGGGAGGAAAACTAGCGGTCTACAATGAGCAGTTCTTC	CASKGGKLAVYNEQFF
NA	NA	TRBJ2-2	TRBV27	TGTGCCAGCAGTTTAAACAGGCCAAACACCGGGGAGCTGTTTTTT	CASSLNRPNTGELFF
NA	NA	TRBJ2-2	TRBV19	TGTGCCTCTAGGGGGGGGGAGCTGTTTTTT	CASRGGELFF
TRBD1	NA	TRBJ1-1	TRBV30	TGTGCCTGGAAGGGACAGCCGAACACTGAAGCTTTCTTT	CAWKGQPNTEAFF
TRBD1	NA	TRBJ2-7	TRBV5-1	TGCGCCAGCAGCCAAGGGACAGTGGGTGCCTACGAGCAGTACTTC	CASSQGTVGAYEQYF
TRBD2	NA	TRBJ2-1	TRBV5-1	TGCGCCAGCAGCCTAGGACTAGCGGGGGGAAATGAGCAGTTCTTC	CASSLGLAGGNEQFF
NA	NA	TRBJ1-5	TRBV18	TGTGCCAGCTCACTGGGGGCCGGCAATCAGCCCCAGCATTTT	CASSLGAGNQPQHF
NA	NA	TRBJ1-4	TRBV3-1/TRBV3-2	TGTGCCAGCAGCCAAGATCTCGGGGGGGCTAGTGAAAAACTGTTTTTT	CASSQDLGGASEKLFF
TRBD1	NA	TRBJ2-2	TRBV5-1	TGCGCCACCTCTGAGGGGGCGCACACCGGGGAGCTGTTTTTT	CATSEGAHTGELFF
TRBD2	NA	TRBJ2-1	TRBV5-1	TGCGCCAGCAGCTTGAGGCTAGCGGGGGGTTATGAGCAGTTCTTC	CASSLRLAGGYEQFF
NA	NA	TRBJ1-2	TRBV7-3	TGTGCCAGCAGCTTAAGTACAGGCTATGGCTACACCTTC	CASSLSTGYGYTF
NA	NA	TRBJ2-1	TRBV15	TGTGCCACCAGCAGAGTGGGGGCGAATGAGCAGTTCTTC	CATSRVGANEQFF
NA	NA	TRBJ2-3	TRBV5-6	TGTGCCAGCAGGGGGGGGGCCAGCACAGATACGCAGTATTTT	CASRGGASTDTQYF
NA	NA	TRBJ1-2	TRBV5-4	TGTGCCAGCAGCTTGGGTTGGAGGGGCTCTGTTGGCTACACCTTC	CASSLGWRGSVGYTF
TRBD2	NA	TRBJ2-7	TRBV27	TGTGCCAGCAGTTTATCTAGCGGGGGCCTATATTACGAGCAGTACTTC	CASSLSSGGLYYEQYF
NA	few	TRBJ1-6	TRBV27	TGTGCCAGCAGTCCACTACAGGGAGCCTATAATTCACCCCTCCACTTT	CASSPLQGAYNSPLHF
TRBD1	few	TRBJ2-7	TRBV4-1	TGCGCCAGCAGCCAAGGACAGGGAAGGGAGCAGTACTTC	CASSQGQGREQYF
NA	NA	TRBJ2-7	TRBV5-8	TGTGCCAGCAGCTCTCGGACAGCCTGGTACGAGCAGTACTTC	CASSSRTAWYEQYF
TRBD1	NA	TRBJ1-4	TRBV30	TGTGCCTGGAGTGCGACAGGGGGGAGTGAAAAACTGTTTTTT	CAWSATGGSEKLFF
NA	NA	TRBJ2-7	TRBV19	TGTGCCAGTAGGGACTTTCCCTCCTACGAGCAGTACTTC	CASRDFPSYEQYF
TRBD1	NA	TRBJ1-1	TRBV18	TGTGCCAGCTCACCCACCGACAGGGGATGGACCACTGAAGCTTTCTTT	CASSPTDRGWTTEAFF
TRBD1	few	TRBJ1-1	TRBV29-1	TGCAGCGCGGGAAGGACAGGGGGGACTGAAGCTTTCTTT	CSAGRTGGTEAFF
NA	NA	TRBJ1-1	TRBV5-5	TGTGCCAGCAGCTGGCAGGTCTCTGGGACTGAAGCTTTCTTT	CASSWQVSGTEAFF
NA	NA	TRBJ1-2	TRBV12-5	TGTGCTAGTGGCTCTTCCGGACAGACGGGCTATGGCTACACCTTC	CASGSSGQTGYGYTF
NA	NA	TRBJ1-4	TRBV15	TGTGCCACCAGCAGAGATAACCCGGATGAAAAACTGTTTTTT	CATSRDNPDEKLFF
TRBD2	NA	TRBJ2-1	TRBV7-2	TGTGCCAGCAGCTTTGGCGGGGGGTACAATGAGCAGTTCTTC	CASSFGGGYNEQFF
NA	NA	TRBJ2-2	TRBV9	TGTGCCAGCAGCGTAGGTCCTTCAGGGGACACCGGGGAGCTGTTTTTT	CASSVGPSGDTGELFF
NA	NA	TRBJ2-7	TRBV6-2/TRBV6-3	TGTGCCAGCAGTTACTTTCGCGGGACTGCTCCCCACGAGCAGTACTTC	CASSYFRGTAPHEQYF
NA	NA	TRBJ2-7	TRBV18	TGTGCCAGCTCACCACCAGGGCTAGCGTCCTACGAGCAGTACTTC	CASSPPGLASYEQYF
NA	NA	TRBJ1-1	TRBV6-5	TGTGCCAGCAGTTACAGTACTATGAACACTGAAGCTTTCTTT	CASSYSTMNTEAFF
TRBD1	NA	TRBJ1-6	TRBV9	TGTGCCAGCAGCGCACAGGGGGCCAATAATTCACCCCTCCACTTT	CASSAQGANNSPLHF
NA	NA	TRBJ1-1	TRBV6-1	TGTGCCAGCAGTGAGGGCGTGACAGGCCTCCGAGGTGCTTTCTTT	CASSEGVTGLRGAFF
NA	NA	TRBJ1-1	TRBV21-1	TGTGCCAGCAGCAAGCCCACCCGGGCTTTCTTT	CASSKPTRAFF
NA	once	TRBJ1-2	TRBV28	TGTGCCAGCAGTTCCTTACCCCACGCCCAGTATGGCTACACCTTC	CASSSLPHAQYGYTF
NA	many	TRBJ1-1	TRBV2	TGTGCCAGCAGACGAGACAACCTCATGAACACTGAAGCTTTCTTT	CASRRDNLMNTEAFF